A single sample is the source of the 10 T cell receptor beta chains below, sequenced in a study of blood T cell repertoires in COVID-19. Method: immunoSEQ multiplex PCR; TCRdb's copy keeps in-frame clones and lacks some. The repertoire holds about 77,000 clones, roughly 78% seen once, with 4% to 5.5% in the top ten. The sequencing sample was made of peripheral blood. The receptor set was obtained from an older woman with acute or convalescent COVID-19.

CDR3 in amino acids: CASSHGTSSTDTQYF. The CDR3 bases are TGTGCCAGCAGCCATGGGACTTCTAGCACAGATACGCAGTATTTT. This sequence joins TRBV5-4 and TRBJ2-3, with D perhaps TRBD2 (6 bases). V lost 4 bases and J lost 0, with 12 bases in between. The CDR3 has 15 residues. From germline, CDR1 is SGHNT and CDR2 YYREEE (reference sequence). Variable domain in full (rest from reference TRBV5-4 and TRBJ2-3): ETGVTQSPTHLIKTRGQQVTLRCSSQSGHNTVSWYQQALGQGPQFIFQYYREEENGRGNFPPRFSGLQFPNYSSELNVNALELDDSALYLCASSHGTSSTDTQYFGPGTRLTVL.

V is TRBV5-4 and J is TRBJ2-7, with D perhaps TRBD2 (5 bases). V lost 0 bases, J lost 1 base, and 8 bases lay in between. The CDR3 is made up of 14 amino acids. Germline CDR1 SGHNT, CDR2 YYREEE (reference sequence). CDR3 region: CASSLDGNSYEQYF. The CDR3 DNA is TGTGCCAGCAGCTTGGACGGGAATTCCTACGAGCAGTACTTC.

This sequence joins TRBV15 and TRBJ2-1; tentative D call: TRBD2 (5 bases). CDR1 and CDR2 (germline): LNHNV, YYDKDF (reference sequence). The length of the CDR3 is 17 residues. The ends were cut back, 2 bases at V and 8 bases at J, with 22 bases in the middle. As DNA, the CDR3 is TGTGCCACCAGCAGAACCCTAGCAGTTTCCCTCCGTGATGAGCAGTTCTTC. Amino acid sequence: CATSRTLAVSLRDEQFF.

This chain uses TRBV29-1 with TRBJ1-4; D gene uncertain. Trimming took off 6 bases at V and 4 bases at J, with 12 bases between the two ends. CDR1 is SQVTM, CDR2 ANQGSEA, per germline. CDR3 length: 13 residues. The CDR3 DNA is TGCAGCGTGGTGGGAGGAATTAATGAAAAACTGTTTTTT. Its protein is CSVVGGINEKLFF. Combining the CDR3 with reference TRBV29-1 and TRBJ1-4 gives the whole variable domain SAVISQKPSRDICQRGTSLTIQCQVDSQVTMMFWYRQQPGQSLTLIATANQGSEATYESGFVIDKFPISRPNLTFSTLTVSNMSPEDSSIYLCSVVGGINEKLFFGSGTQLSVL.

The chain uses TRBV4-1 and TRBJ1-2, with D hard to call. There are 14 residues in the CDR3. The V and J ends lost 0 bases and 8 bases respectively, with 13 bases between them. Germline values: CDR1 MGHRA, CDR2 YSYEKL. DNA for the CDR3: TGCGCCAGCAGCCAAGAACCAGCAGTTAGCGGCTACACCTTC. Translating gives CASSQEPAVSGYTF.

The V call is TRBV4-3, the J call TRBJ2-1; the D is unclear. Germline V gene lookup returns CDR1 LGHNA and CDR2 YSLEER. V lost 1 base to trimming and J lost 8 bases, with 9 bases between them. CDR3 length equals 13 residues. Here the CDR3 DNA reads TGCGCCAGCAGCCAAGTCGTCTCCCATGAGCAGTTCTTC. The encoded protein is CASSQVVSHEQFF.

This chain links TRBV5-1 with TRBJ2-1, with no clear D. V shed 0 bases and J shed 1 base, with 2 bases lying between them. CDR1 is SGHRS, CDR2 YFSETQ, per germline. The CDR3 contains 13 residues. This CDR3 reads CASSLASYNEQFF. In nucleotides, the CDR3 is TGCGCCAGCAGCTTGGCGTCCTACAATGAGCAGTTCTTC.

The chain couples TRBV19 to TRBJ1-1, with 10 bases aligning to TRBD1. The germline gives CDR1 LNHDA, CDR2 SQIVND (reference sequence). Germline trimming cut 5 bases from V and 0 bases from J; bases unmatched to any gene: 9. CDR3 length: 17 amino acids. This chain's CDR3 is CASSFHPGQGLNTEAFF. In DNA, the CDR3 is TGTGCCAGTAGTTTCCATCCGGGACAGGGGTTGAACACTGAAGCTTTCTTT.

The CDR3 region has the DNA TGTGCCAGCAGCTTAGTCGGGGATTCACCCCTCCACTTT. Translation: CASSLVGDSPLHF. The genes are TRBV7-2 and TRBJ1-6; no definite D call. Germline V gene data show CDR1 as SGHTA and CDR2 as FQGNSA. CDR3 size: 13 residues. Deletions cut 1 base from V and 8 bases from J, with 6 bases between.

The V and J genes are TRBV10-2 and TRBJ1-2, with 8 bases aligning to TRBD1. This CDR3 is built from 14 residues. Germline values: CDR1 WSHSY, CDR2 SAAADI. V trimming: 8 bases; J trimming: 3 bases; junction bases outside the gene matches: 8. The CDR3 region is CASGEDRVDYGYTF. The CDR3, as DNA: TGCGCCAGCGGAGAGGACAGGGTAGACTATGGCTACACCTTC.